A selection of T cell receptor beta chains follows, all from one sample in a study of human T cells and chemical hapten exposure. Each CDR3 protein gets one entry after TCRdb re-called the RACE reads with MiXCR. The repertoire has about 400,000 distinct CDR3 sequences, around 6% of them found once; the top ten carry around 6.1%. The source was whole blood, collected in connection with sensitization to the hapten diphenylcyclopropenone (DPC). The receptors were gathered from a young woman with alopecia areata. Some clones in this sample may be carry-over from other donors' samples. Each CDR3 is given without its conserved first and last residue. Each record gives: CDR3 protein, V gene.

ASSMAGANVLT	TRBV19
ASSRPGVMNTEAF	TRBV14
ASSLKGQVTESPLH	TRBV27
ASRRGSSPNEQY	TRBV27
ASSFDGGTNEKLF	TRBV28
ATSAPGAAEDTGELF	TRBV24-1
ASRSRDGGVDGYT	TRBV7-2
ASSLATGAGSPLH	TRBV7-9
ASSPSGGYNEQF	TRBV9
ATSDGAPGSSTDTQY	TRBV15
ASSERGNTEAF	TRBV2
ASSTRPGQGTDTQY	TRBV6-6
ASSLSGGALDTQY	TRBV7-3
SALKGTNTEAF	TRBV20-1
ASLAAQETQY	TRBV3-1
ASSQDPPAGTQY	TRBV4-2
ASRPGDPGAQPQH	TRBV2
ASSFGGTGAGYT	TRBV28
ASSESRASPYGYT	TRBV2
ASENGGDWLNTEAF	TRBV28
ASSQRIDSLGDTQY	TRBV4-3
ASSSLPTGTLNTEAF	TRBV5-1
ASSSTTSSDTQY	TRBV7-2
ASSENGQGADTQY	TRBV6-4
ASSYSTRPNSDEKLF	TRBV6-5
ASSLAGRTDTQY	TRBV12-3/TRBV12-4
ASSPPGTRYNEQF	TRBV6-2/TRBV6-3
AMGAGGPSGANVLT	TRBV10-3
ASSSRQGSEQY	TRBV6-6
ASSLRDGTPSSYEQY	TRBV28
ASSLVAGTQY	TRBV7-2
ASSQTPRRQDEKLF	TRBV4-3
ASSSSSGGAQETQY	TRBV6-2/TRBV6-3
ASSRGTFETQY	TRBV18
ASSPSSGTSTDTQY	TRBV7-9
ASSYRTGGKANYGYT	TRBV6-5
ASSLIWAGGPGELF	TRBV27
ANSQADTEAF	TRBV6-6
ASSSGTSQY	TRBV12-3/TRBV12-4
ASGLALVDTQY	TRBV12-5
ASSGYPGLAGGYEQY	TRBV2
ASSLQGQGTEAF	TRBV6-6
SASGSWAGNYPSTDTQY	TRBV20-1